Below are 8 T cell receptor beta chains sequenced from a single sample in a study of blood T cell repertoires in COVID-19. The assay was immunoSEQ multiplex PCR, and TCRdb's table has in-frame clones only and misses some. In the table there are around 320,000 clones, roughly 86% of which are singletons. Material: peripheral blood. Receptors originate from a woman in her 30s with COVID-19, enrolled during active disease.

V is TRBV6-5 and J is TRBJ2-5; tentative D call: TRBD2 (5 bases). The CDR3 spans 13 residues. V shed 8 bases and J shed 4 bases, with 14 bases lying between them. Germline CDR1 is MNHEY and CDR2 is SVGAGI. In DNA form, the CDR3 reads TGTGCCAGCGGGATTCTAGCAGGAGAGACCCAGTACTTC. It specifies CASGILAGETQYF.

V usage is TRBV5-1 and J usage is TRBJ2-7, with 7 nucleotides matching TRBD1. The CDR3 runs to 15 residues. CDR1 and CDR2 from the germline V gene are SGHRS and YFSETQ. The V and J ends lost 0 bases and 4 bases, in that order; junction bases with no gene match: 7. Here the CDR3 DNA reads TGCGCCAGCAGCTTGGCCGTCGGACAGGTTTACGAGCAGTACTTC. Protein: CASSLAVGQVYEQYF.

The chain carries TRBV19 and TRBJ2-3; 14 bases fit TRBD2. Germline assignment: CDR1 LNHDA and CDR2 SQIVND (reference sequence). The CDR3 runs 17 residues. V was pared by 3 bases and J by 6 bases, with 8 bases of the junction left unmatched. The CDR3: CASSMFGLAGGGDTQYF. CDR3 nucleotides: TGTGCCAGTAGTATGTTCGGACTAGCGGGGGGTGGGGATACGCAGTATTTT.

The chain carries TRBV5-1 and TRBJ2-2; possibly TRBD2 for D (6 bases). CDR1 and CDR2 from the germline V gene are SGHRS and YFSETQ. V dropped 4 bases and J dropped 4 bases, with 14 bases sitting between them. This CDR3 region has 15 residues. In nucleotides, the CDR3 is TGCGCCAGCAGCGATCACGGGCGGGGCACCGGGGAGCTGTTTTTT. Its translation is CASSDHGRGTGELFF.

DNA of the CDR3: TGCGCCAGCAGCCCGGGAGCCAGCTCCTACGAGCAGTACTTC. It encodes CASSPGASSYEQYF. The chain combines TRBV4-1 with TRBJ2-7, with a weak D call TRBD2 (6 bases). CDR3 length: 14 residues. CDR1 and CDR2 from the germline V gene are MGHRA and YSYEKL. Trimming shortened V by 4 bases and J by 0 bases, and 10 bases separated the two germline ends.

This rearrangement joins TRBV28 to TRBJ2-7, with 7 positions matching TRBD1. From germline, CDR1 is MDHEN and CDR2 SYDVKM. The CDR3 consists of 15 residues. After removal of 11 bases from V and 4 bases from J, the junction contained 17 bases not matched to a gene. The CDR3 here is CAGRDRPRQTYEQYF. As DNA, the CDR3 is TGTGCCGGCCGGGACAGACCACGACAGACTTACGAGCAGTACTTC.

The rearrangement joins TRBV7-6 to TRBJ1-5; 7 bases agree with TRBD1. Germline lookup yields CDR1 SGHVS and CDR2 FNYEAQ. The CDR3 sequence is 13 residues long. The J segment lost 7 bases and the V segment lost 4 bases, leaving 4 bases of the junction unmatched. The CDR3 bases are TGTGCCAGCAGCTCAAGCAGGGGGCAGCCCCAGCATTTT. It specifies CASSSSRGQPQHF. Together with reference TRBV7-6 and TRBJ1-5, the CDR3 gives the full variable domain: GAGVSQSPRYKVTKRGQDVALRCDPISGHVSLYWYRQALGQGPEFLTYFNYEAQQDKSGLPNDRFSAERPEGSISTLTIQRTEQRDSAMYRCASSSSRGQPQHFGDGTRLSIL.

This clone was seen only once. V gene TRBV10-1 combines with J gene TRBJ2-7, with 8 bases matching TRBD1. The CDR3 extends over 13 amino acids. Unmatched junction bases numbered 3, after V lost 4 bases and J lost 4 bases. Germline V gene data show CDR1 as WNHNN and CDR2 as SYGVQD (reference sequence). In DNA, the CDR3 is TGCGCCAGCAGTGCAGGGGGCGCGTACGAGCAGTACTTC. It translates to CASSAGGAYEQYF.